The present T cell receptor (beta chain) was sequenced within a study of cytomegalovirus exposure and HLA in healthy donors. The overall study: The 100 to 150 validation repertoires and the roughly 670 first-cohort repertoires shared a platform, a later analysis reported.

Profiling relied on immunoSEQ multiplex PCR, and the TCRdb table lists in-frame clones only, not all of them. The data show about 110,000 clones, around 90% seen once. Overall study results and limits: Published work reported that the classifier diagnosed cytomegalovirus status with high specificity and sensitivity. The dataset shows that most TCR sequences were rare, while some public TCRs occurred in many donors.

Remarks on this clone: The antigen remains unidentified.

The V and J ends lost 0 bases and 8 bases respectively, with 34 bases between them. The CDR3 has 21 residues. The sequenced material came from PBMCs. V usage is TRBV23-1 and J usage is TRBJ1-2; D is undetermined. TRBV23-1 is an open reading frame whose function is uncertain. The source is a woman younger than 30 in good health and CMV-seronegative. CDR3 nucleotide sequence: TGCGCCAGCAGTCAATCCATTGGGAAACTAGAGGTAGGTGCTAGCCTTGAGGGCTACACCTTC. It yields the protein CASSQSIGKLEVGASLEGYTF.